This TCR beta chain was identified during a study of T cells after yellow fever vaccination. Whole-study results and caveats: The study re-detected most primary-vaccination clones after the booster (roughly 96% CD4, approximately 87% CD8).

CDR1 is SGHTA, CDR2 FQGNSA, per germline. The ends were cut back, 5 bases at V and 0 bases at J, with 10 bases in the middle. The CDR3 totals 14 residues. This clonotype has at least ten counts. Antigen unknown. MiXCR, applied by TCRdb to the 5' RACE reads, yields one record per CDR3 protein. The sample consists of about 220,000 distinct CDR3 sequences, around 3.1% of them appearing once. The rearrangement links TRBV7-2 to TRBJ1-1; the D is unclear. This specimen consisted of CD4+ T cells sorted from PBMCs, obtained 10 days after the yellow fever booster vaccination. This sequence originates from a man younger than 35 who received the YFV17D yellow fever vaccine. The CDR3 DNA reads as TGTGCCAGCAGCCCCAGAGCCATGAACACTGAAGCTTTCTTT. Protein: CASSPRAMNTEAFF. The full variable domain, in which reference TRBV7-2 and TRBJ1-1 provide the parts outside the CDR3, is GAGVSQSPSNKVTEKGKDVELRCDPISGHTALYWYRQSLGQGLEFLIYFQGNSAPDKSGLPSDRFSAERTGGSVSTLTIQRTQQEDSAVYLCASSPRAMNTEAFFGQGTRLTVV.